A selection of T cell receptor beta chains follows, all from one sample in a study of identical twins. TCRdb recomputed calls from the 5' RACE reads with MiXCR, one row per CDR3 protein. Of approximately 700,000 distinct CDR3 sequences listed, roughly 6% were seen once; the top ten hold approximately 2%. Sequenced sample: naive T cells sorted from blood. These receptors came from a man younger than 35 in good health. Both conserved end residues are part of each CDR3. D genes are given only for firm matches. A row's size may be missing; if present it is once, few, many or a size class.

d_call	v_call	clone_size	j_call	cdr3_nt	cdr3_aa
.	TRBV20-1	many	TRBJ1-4	TGCAGTGCTAGGGACAGCCGAAGGGAAAAACTGTTTTTT	CSARDSRREKLFF
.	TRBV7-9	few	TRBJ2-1	TGTGCCAGCAGCCATGGACCGAATCGCAATGAGCAGTTCTTC	CASSHGPNRNEQFF
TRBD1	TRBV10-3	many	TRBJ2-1	TGTGCCATCGGTGGACAGGGGTCCTACAATGAGCAGTTCTTC	CAIGGQGSYNEQFF
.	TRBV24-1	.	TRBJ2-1	TGTGCCACCAGTGATGGACCCCAGGGGAAAAGGTTCTTC	CATSDGPQGKRFF
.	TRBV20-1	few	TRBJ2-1	TGCAGTGCTTGGACTACCCGAGTGGGTGAGCAGTTCTTC	CSAWTTRVGEQFF
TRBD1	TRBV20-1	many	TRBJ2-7	TGCAGTCACCGGGACAGGTTTTCACCCGAGCAGTACTTC	CSHRDRFSPEQYF
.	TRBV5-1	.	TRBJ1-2	TGCGCCAGCAGCTTGGAACGGGCAAGAGACGGCTACACCTTC	CASSLERARDGYTF
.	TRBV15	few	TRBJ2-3	TGTGCCACCAGCAGAGTAGCGGATAGCACAGATACGCAGTATTTT	CATSRVADSTDTQYF
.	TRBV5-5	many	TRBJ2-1	TGTGCCAGCAATCATTGGCGGCGAACGGATGAGCAGTTCTTC	CASNHWRRTDEQFF
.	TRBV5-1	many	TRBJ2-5	TGCGCCAGCAGCCTGAATGGGGGGGAGACCCAGTACTTC	CASSLNGGETQYF
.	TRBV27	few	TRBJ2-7	TGTGCCAGCAGTTTAAATGGGGAGACCTACGAGCAGTACTTC	CASSLNGETYEQYF
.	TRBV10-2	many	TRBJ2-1	TGCGCCAGCAGACATAGCAATGAGCAGTTCTTC	CASRHSNEQFF
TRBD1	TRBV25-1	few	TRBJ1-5	TGTGCCAGCAAAGTCGGGACAGGGGGTTGTCATCAGCCCCAGCATTTT	CASKVGTGGCHQPQHF
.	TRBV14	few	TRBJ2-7	TGTGCCAGCAGCGAACTAGCCTCAGGCTACGAGCAGTACTTC	CASSELASGYEQYF
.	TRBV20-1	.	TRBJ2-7	TGCAGTGCGGTCCTCGGGGGGCTGGGCGAGCAGTACTTC	CSAVLGGLGEQYF
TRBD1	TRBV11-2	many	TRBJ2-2	TGTGCCAGCAGCCTCGTAATTCTATGGACAGGATCGAACACCGGGGAGCTGTTTTTT	CASSLVILWTGSNTGELFF
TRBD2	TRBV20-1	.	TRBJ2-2	TGCAGTGCCTACGCCCCAGCGGGAGGTGGTATCGGGGAGCTGTTTTTT	CSAYAPAGGGIGELFF